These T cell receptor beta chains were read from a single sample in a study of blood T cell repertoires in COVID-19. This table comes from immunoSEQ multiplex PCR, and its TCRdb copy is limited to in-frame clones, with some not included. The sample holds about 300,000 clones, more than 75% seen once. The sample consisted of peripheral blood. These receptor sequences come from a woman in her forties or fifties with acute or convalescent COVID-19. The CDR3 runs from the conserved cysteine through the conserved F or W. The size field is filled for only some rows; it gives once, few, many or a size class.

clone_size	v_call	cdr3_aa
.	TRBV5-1	CASSLIRSTDTQYF
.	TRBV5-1	CASSPNSRRGTEAFF
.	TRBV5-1	CASSLAGREGEQYF
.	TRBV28	CASSYYPTTGSRGYTF
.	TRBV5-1	CASSLEGNYEQYF
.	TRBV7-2	CASSRTSLNTGELFF
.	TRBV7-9	CASSLEEARGPYEQYF
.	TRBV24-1	CATSATGGKETQYF
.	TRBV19	CASMGRGLYNQPQHF
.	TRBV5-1	CASSAAARAEQYF
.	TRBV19	CASSHRNTEAFF
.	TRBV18	CASSPPASGTGEQFF
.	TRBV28	CASSFPETSGASSYNEQFF
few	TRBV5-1	CASSLDLAGVNEQFF
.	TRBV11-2	CASSLGFWDRENYEQYF
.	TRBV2	CASTPGRDSNQPQHF
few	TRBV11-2	CASSSPAGGTQYF
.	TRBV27	CASSSGLARIYEQYF
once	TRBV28	CASTLGQGSHEQYF
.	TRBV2	CASTVQGAFYEQYF
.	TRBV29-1	CSVNTGNKNIQYF
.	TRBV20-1	CSAWEKNEQFF
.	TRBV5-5	CASSPQVGREEKLFF
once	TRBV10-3	CAIRDSDTEAFF
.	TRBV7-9	CASSLMALAGTGELFF
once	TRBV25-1	CASRDRASGEKLFF
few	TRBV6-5	CASSPSATNEKLFF
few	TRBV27	CASSLEGSNYGYTF
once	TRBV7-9	CASSSTSGRAWGTGELFF
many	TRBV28	CASSLPGQGAEGYTF
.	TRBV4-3	CASSRLADTGELFF
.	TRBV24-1	CATSDPTGTGGPSEYGYTF
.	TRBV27	CASSPRPGSGYGYTF
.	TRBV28	CASSPRGVGTDTQYF
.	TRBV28	CASSSGTGSEKLFF
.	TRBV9	CASSVESRGSYGYTF
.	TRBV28	CASSFWRTGGHYGYTF
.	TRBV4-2	CASSQVGQGADTIYF
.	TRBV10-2	CASSDPGTSGSYEQYF
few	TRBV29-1	CSVISGATGELFF
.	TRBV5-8	CASSLAQTNQETQYF
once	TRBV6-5	CASKTGTGGSEQYF
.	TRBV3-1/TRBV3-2	CASSRGLAGGGGIRETQYF
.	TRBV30	CAWSADRANEQFF
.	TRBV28	CASSLSPSLTGTTDTQYF
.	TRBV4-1	CASSATGGLGYTF
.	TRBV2	CASITGVTSDQETQYF
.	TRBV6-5	CASSYAQGATNYGYTF
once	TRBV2	CAITEGNTGELFF
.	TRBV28	CASTSSARGTYEQYF
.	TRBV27	CASRRDRSTDTQYF
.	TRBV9	CASSPGLEKETQYF
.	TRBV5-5	CASSLSRDTEAFF
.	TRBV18	CASSPSIAGTEAFF
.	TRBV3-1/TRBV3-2	CASSQDQGAASPLHF
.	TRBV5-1	CASSLAGGPSDTQYF
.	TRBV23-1	CASIPTSGAGETQYF
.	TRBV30	CAWSVLAGYSSYEQYF